A selection of T cell receptor beta chains follows, all from one sample in a study of T cell responses to AZD1222 COVID-19 vaccine. Produced via immunoSEQ multiplex PCR; TCRdb's table is partial and in-frame only. Of 200,000 or so clones in the sample, 90% to 95% were seen once. The sample here was peripheral blood, taken on day 0 of AZD1222 vaccination. The receptors stem from an adult in good health. Both conserved end residues are part of each CDR3. Fields, in order: V gene, D gene, clone size, J gene, CDR3 DNA, CDR3 protein. The D gene is left open where the match is weak. Some rows have no size entry. The others give once, few or many, or a class for an expanded clone.

v_call: TRBV3-1/TRBV3-2
d_call: -
clone_size: once
j_call: TRBJ2-3
cdr3_nt: TGTGCCAGCAGCCCGGGAGGGACAGGGAGCACAGATACGCAGTATTTT
cdr3_aa: CASSPGGTGSTDTQYF

v_call: TRBV28
d_call: TRBD1
clone_size: -
j_call: TRBJ1-5
cdr3_nt: TGTGCCAGCAGTTCAGACAGGGGAGAACAGCCCCAGCATTTT
cdr3_aa: CASSSDRGEQPQHF

v_call: TRBV19
d_call: TRBD2
clone_size: -
j_call: TRBJ2-5
cdr3_nt: TGTGCCAGTAGTATTCCGGTAGCGGGAGAGACCCAGTACTTC
cdr3_aa: CASSIPVAGETQYF

v_call: TRBV6-5
d_call: TRBD1
clone_size: -
j_call: TRBJ2-2
cdr3_nt: TGTGCCAGCAGTATCCAGGGGGCCCTAACCGGGGAGCTGTTTTTT
cdr3_aa: CASSIQGALTGELFF

v_call: TRBV9
d_call: TRBD1
clone_size: -
j_call: TRBJ2-2
cdr3_nt: TGTGCCAGCAGCGTAGGGACAGGGGGGAGCACCGGGGAGCTGTTTTTT
cdr3_aa: CASSVGTGGSTGELFF

v_call: TRBV25-1
d_call: -
clone_size: -
j_call: TRBJ2-1
cdr3_nt: TGTGCCAGCAGTATCGGTTACAATGAGCAGTTCTTC
cdr3_aa: CASSIGYNEQFF

v_call: TRBV7-9
d_call: -
clone_size: -
j_call: TRBJ1-1
cdr3_nt: TGTGCCAGCAGCTCACATGGGAACACTGAAGCTTTCTTT
cdr3_aa: CASSSHGNTEAFF

v_call: TRBV15
d_call: TRBD1
clone_size: -
j_call: TRBJ2-7
cdr3_nt: TGTGCCACCAGCCGCTGGGACAGCGCTGAGGAGCAGTACTTC
cdr3_aa: CATSRWDSAEEQYF

v_call: TRBV12-3/TRBV12-4
d_call: -
clone_size: -
j_call: TRBJ1-5
cdr3_nt: TGTGCCAGCAGTTTACGGACTCAGCCCCAGCATTTT
cdr3_aa: CASSLRTQPQHF

v_call: TRBV7-3
d_call: TRBD1
clone_size: -
j_call: TRBJ2-7
cdr3_nt: TGTGCCAGCAGCTCGCAGGGACAGGGCCTAAGTCCCAACGAGCAGTACTTC
cdr3_aa: CASSSQGQGLSPNEQYF

v_call: TRBV11-2
d_call: -
clone_size: -
j_call: TRBJ2-2
cdr3_nt: TGTGCCAGCAGCTTAGACTTGAGACTGCTACACACCGGGGAGCTGTTTTTT
cdr3_aa: CASSLDLRLLHTGELFF

v_call: TRBV2
d_call: -
clone_size: -
j_call: TRBJ2-6
cdr3_nt: TGTGCCAGCAGTGAAGAGGGAACCGGGGCCAACGTCCTGACTTTC
cdr3_aa: CASSEEGTGANVLTF

v_call: TRBV9
d_call: -
clone_size: -
j_call: TRBJ1-4
cdr3_nt: TGTGCCAGCAGCGTAGACGGGGTTGGGGACACACTGTTTTTT
cdr3_aa: CASSVDGVGDTLFF

v_call: TRBV7-9
d_call: -
clone_size: -
j_call: TRBJ2-7
cdr3_nt: TGTGCCAGCAGCTTGACCGGCGGTGGCCGGACCTACGAGCAGTACTTC
cdr3_aa: CASSLTGGGRTYEQYF

v_call: TRBV3-1/TRBV3-2
d_call: -
clone_size: -
j_call: TRBJ1-2
cdr3_nt: TGTGCCAGCAGCCAAGGCAAGGGATGGACCTTC
cdr3_aa: CASSQGKGWTF

v_call: TRBV30
d_call: TRBD2
clone_size: -
j_call: TRBJ2-7
cdr3_nt: TGTGCCTCCCGGGGACTAGCGGGAGGAAAGGATCTCTACGAGCAGTACTTC
cdr3_aa: CASRGLAGGKDLYEQYF

v_call: TRBV11-1
d_call: -
clone_size: -
j_call: TRBJ2-6
cdr3_nt: TGTGCCAGCATGGGGAGACCAATCTCTGGGGCCAACGTCCTGACTTTC
cdr3_aa: CASMGRPISGANVLTF

v_call: TRBV7-9
d_call: -
clone_size: -
j_call: TRBJ2-1
cdr3_nt: TGTGCCAGCAGCTTAAGAGAGACCCCCGTAAATGAGCAGTTCTTC
cdr3_aa: CASSLRETPVNEQFF

v_call: TRBV5-1
d_call: -
clone_size: -
j_call: TRBJ2-7
cdr3_nt: TGCGCCAGCAGCTCCGACGGACAGAGCTCCTACGAGCAGTACTTC
cdr3_aa: CASSSDGQSSYEQYF

v_call: TRBV5-3
d_call: TRBD1
clone_size: -
j_call: TRBJ1-2
cdr3_nt: TGTGCCAGAAGCAAGAACCGGGACAGGGGTTCGTTGGGCTACACCTTC
cdr3_aa: CARSKNRDRGSLGYTF

v_call: TRBV29-1
d_call: TRBD1
clone_size: -
j_call: TRBJ1-1
cdr3_nt: TGCAGCGCTGCGACAGGGGGGGACATATCCAACACTGAAGCTTTCTTT
cdr3_aa: CSAATGGDISNTEAFF

v_call: TRBV5-5
d_call: -
clone_size: -
j_call: TRBJ1-1
cdr3_nt: TGTGCCAGCAGCTTGATACGACATGGGACTGAAGCTTTCTTT
cdr3_aa: CASSLIRHGTEAFF

v_call: TRBV20-1
d_call: -
clone_size: -
j_call: TRBJ2-7
cdr3_nt: TGCAGTGCTCCTGGACAGTACGAGCAGTACTTC
cdr3_aa: CSAPGQYEQYF

v_call: TRBV4-1
d_call: -
clone_size: -
j_call: TRBJ2-7
cdr3_nt: TGCGCCAGCAGCCAAGAAGATGAGGGTCTGCTCGGAGAGCAGTACTTC
cdr3_aa: CASSQEDEGLLGEQYF

v_call: TRBV30
d_call: TRBD1
clone_size: -
j_call: TRBJ1-1
cdr3_nt: TGTGCCTGGAGGGGGACAGGGGGCACTGAAGCTTTCTTT
cdr3_aa: CAWRGTGGTEAFF

v_call: TRBV5-1
d_call: TRBD2
clone_size: -
j_call: TRBJ2-5
cdr3_nt: TGCGCCAGCAGCACCGGGACTAGACTCCAAGAGACCCAGTACTTC
cdr3_aa: CASSTGTRLQETQYF

v_call: TRBV2
d_call: -
clone_size: -
j_call: TRBJ1-2
cdr3_nt: TGTGCCAGCAGTGACGGGAGGCTCTATGGCTACACCTTC
cdr3_aa: CASSDGRLYGYTF

v_call: TRBV6-6
d_call: TRBD1
clone_size: -
j_call: TRBJ1-3
cdr3_nt: TGTGCCAGCAGTCAAGGACAGGTACCTCCCGGAGACACCATATATTTT
cdr3_aa: CASSQGQVPPGDTIYF

v_call: TRBV6-2/TRBV6-3
d_call: -
clone_size: once
j_call: TRBJ1-2
cdr3_nt: TGTGCCAGCAGTTTCTTCGACAGCTATGGCTACACCTTC
cdr3_aa: CASSFFDSYGYTF

v_call: TRBV2
d_call: TRBD2
clone_size: -
j_call: TRBJ2-7
cdr3_nt: TGTGCCAGCATAATAGGACTAGCGGGGTCCTACGAGCAGTACTTC
cdr3_aa: CASIIGLAGSYEQYF

v_call: TRBV6-5
d_call: -
clone_size: -
j_call: TRBJ2-5
cdr3_nt: TGTGCCAGCAGTTACGAGACCGGGAGTGGGGAGACCCAGTACTTC
cdr3_aa: CASSYETGSGETQYF

v_call: TRBV3-1/TRBV3-2
d_call: TRBD2
clone_size: -
j_call: TRBJ2-5
cdr3_nt: TGTGCCAGCAGCCAAGGTCGGGGGGAAGGAGAGACCCAGTACTTC
cdr3_aa: CASSQGRGEGETQYF

v_call: TRBV6-5
d_call: -
clone_size: -
j_call: TRBJ2-7
cdr3_nt: TGTGCCAGCATGGCGGGGGCTAGCTACGAGCAGTACTTC
cdr3_aa: CASMAGASYEQYF

v_call: TRBV14
d_call: TRBD2
clone_size: -
j_call: TRBJ2-7
cdr3_nt: TGTGCCAGCGGACTAGCCGTGGGAGAGCAGTACTTC
cdr3_aa: CASGLAVGEQYF

v_call: TRBV12-3/TRBV12-4
d_call: -
clone_size: -
j_call: TRBJ1-1
cdr3_nt: TGTGCCAGCAGAACCACAGGGAACACTGAAGCTTTCTTT
cdr3_aa: CASRTTGNTEAFF

v_call: TRBV6-8
d_call: -
clone_size: few
j_call: TRBJ2-3
cdr3_nt: TGTGCCAGCATCAATTCCGGGACTCTGCAGTATTTT
cdr3_aa: CASINSGTLQYF

v_call: TRBV4-1
d_call: -
clone_size: -
j_call: TRBJ1-2
cdr3_nt: TGCGCCAGCAGCGGACAAGTTCGTTATGGCTACACCTTC
cdr3_aa: CASSGQVRYGYTF

v_call: TRBV5-4
d_call: -
clone_size: -
j_call: TRBJ2-7
cdr3_nt: TGTGCCAGCAGCCCCACCCGTTTCGATCCAGGAGAGCAGTACTTC
cdr3_aa: CASSPTRFDPGEQYF

v_call: TRBV10-3
d_call: TRBD1
clone_size: -
j_call: TRBJ2-7
cdr3_nt: TGTGCCATCAGCCCCGGGACAGGGATGGGAGAGCAGTACTTC
cdr3_aa: CAISPGTGMGEQYF

v_call: TRBV7-2
d_call: TRBD2
clone_size: -
j_call: TRBJ2-3
cdr3_nt: TGTGCCAGCAGCTTAGTTAGACTAGCGGGAGGGCGGGATACGCAGTATTTT
cdr3_aa: CASSLVRLAGGRDTQYF

v_call: TRBV2
d_call: -
clone_size: -
j_call: TRBJ1-5
cdr3_nt: TGTGCCAGCAGTGTTGACCAGGGGTTCAATCAGCCCCAGCATTTT
cdr3_aa: CASSVDQGFNQPQHF

v_call: TRBV5-1
d_call: -
clone_size: -
j_call: TRBJ2-2
cdr3_nt: TGCGCCAGCAGCTCGATTACAGGGCCCGGGGAGCTGTTTTTT
cdr3_aa: CASSSITGPGELFF

v_call: TRBV6-5
d_call: -
clone_size: -
j_call: TRBJ1-2
cdr3_nt: TGTGCCAGCAGACGGGGACCTTCGGGGGTGGGTGGCTACACCTTC
cdr3_aa: CASRRGPSGVGGYTF

v_call: TRBV10-2
d_call: -
clone_size: few
j_call: TRBJ1-5
cdr3_nt: TGCGCCAGCAGTGAGTCGCAGGGAGGGCCCCAGCATTTT
cdr3_aa: CASSESQGGPQHF

v_call: TRBV5-6
d_call: -
clone_size: -
j_call: TRBJ1-1
cdr3_nt: TGTGCCAGCAGCTCAGGGAGGGGTTACACTGAAGCTTTCTTT
cdr3_aa: CASSSGRGYTEAFF

v_call: TRBV19
d_call: -
clone_size: -
j_call: TRBJ1-1
cdr3_nt: TGTGCCAGTACCAACCCCCTTGGACAGTGGAACACTGAAGCTTTCTTT
cdr3_aa: CASTNPLGQWNTEAFF

v_call: TRBV29-1
d_call: TRBD1
clone_size: -
j_call: TRBJ1-5
cdr3_nt: TGCAGCGTTGGACACAGGGGTAGCAATCAGCCCCAGCATTTT
cdr3_aa: CSVGHRGSNQPQHF

v_call: TRBV30
d_call: -
clone_size: -
j_call: TRBJ2-1
cdr3_nt: TGTGCCTGGATCCCCTTGAGCTCCTACAATGAGCAGTTCTTC
cdr3_aa: CAWIPLSSYNEQFF

v_call: TRBV6-1
d_call: TRBD2
clone_size: -
j_call: TRBJ2-7
cdr3_nt: TGTGCCAGCAGTGAAAGGGTGAGGCTAGCGGGAGGTAGCGGCTCCTACGAGCAGTACTTC
cdr3_aa: CASSERVRLAGGSGSYEQYF

v_call: TRBV6-1
d_call: -
clone_size: -
j_call: TRBJ2-3
cdr3_nt: TGTGCCAGCAGTGGCATAAAGGGACTGTCGAACTTGGGGGATACGCAGTATTTT
cdr3_aa: CASSGIKGLSNLGDTQYF

v_call: TRBV7-6
d_call: -
clone_size: -
j_call: TRBJ2-1
cdr3_nt: TGTGCCAGCAGTCACTGGAGAACGCAGGAGCAGTTCTTC
cdr3_aa: CASSHWRTQEQFF

v_call: TRBV27
d_call: -
clone_size: -
j_call: TRBJ2-3
cdr3_nt: TGTGCCAGCAGAGAGAGAGGATCACTCACAGATACGCAGTATTTT
cdr3_aa: CASRERGSLTDTQYF

v_call: TRBV2
d_call: TRBD1
clone_size: -
j_call: TRBJ1-2
cdr3_nt: TGTGCCAGCCGAGGGACAGGGGCTAACTATGGCTACACCTTC
cdr3_aa: CASRGTGANYGYTF